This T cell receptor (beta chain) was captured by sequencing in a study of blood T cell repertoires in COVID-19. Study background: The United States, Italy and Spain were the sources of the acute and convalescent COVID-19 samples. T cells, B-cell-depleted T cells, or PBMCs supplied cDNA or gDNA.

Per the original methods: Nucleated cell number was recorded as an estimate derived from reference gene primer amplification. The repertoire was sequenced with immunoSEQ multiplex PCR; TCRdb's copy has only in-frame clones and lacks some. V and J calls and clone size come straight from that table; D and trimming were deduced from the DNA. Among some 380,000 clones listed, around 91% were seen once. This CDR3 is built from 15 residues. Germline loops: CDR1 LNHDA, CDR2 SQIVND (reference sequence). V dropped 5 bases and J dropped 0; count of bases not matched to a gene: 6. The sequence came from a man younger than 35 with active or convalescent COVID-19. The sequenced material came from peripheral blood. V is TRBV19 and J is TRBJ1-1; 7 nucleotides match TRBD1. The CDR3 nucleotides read TGTGCCAGTAGTTTGACAGGGAATATGAACACTGAAGCTTTCTTT. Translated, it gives CASSLTGNMNTEAFF.